These T cell receptor beta chains were read from a single sample in a study of T cell responses to AZD1222 COVID-19 vaccine. Only in-frame clones appear in the TCRdb table, and some are missing; sequencing was by immunoSEQ multiplex PCR. The sample includes approximately 130,000 clones, about 88% of them seen just once. This specimen consisted of peripheral blood, obtained 28 days after the second AZD1222 dose. The receptors originated from an adult who received the AZD1222 COVID-19 vaccine. The conserved cysteine and the conserved F or W are not part of the CDR3 here. Fields, in order: V gene, J gene, CDR3 protein.

TRBV7-8,TRBJ1-5,ASSLYQSDGSNQPQH
TRBV6-5,TRBJ2-3,ASRGSTDTQY
TRBV7-2,TRBJ2-5,ASSLDNRDRGFQETQY
TRBV6-6,TRBJ1-5,ASSSRGNQPQH
TRBV5-1,TRBJ1-6,ASNTGTDNSPLH
TRBV5-1,TRBJ2-2,ASSSTGGVSTGELF
TRBV6-5,TRBJ1-6,ASRFSGSPLH
TRBV18,TRBJ2-6,ASSPLDVGNVLT
TRBV7-2,TRBJ1-2,ASSSRRQTHT
TRBV6-6,TRBJ1-1,ASSSSSLNTEAF
TRBV7-2,TRBJ1-6,ASSVGYGNSPLH
TRBV4-2,TRBJ1-3,ASSQKNFRQGGGNTIY
TRBV3-1/TRBV3-2,TRBJ1-5,ASSQEGSGLYQPQH
TRBV12-5,TRBJ2-1,ASGFLPREQF
TRBV29-1,TRBJ2-1,SGSDRGQEQF
TRBV7-5,TRBJ2-3,VRSLISVSSGRTSTDTQY
TRBV2,TRBJ2-2,AASGGDTGELF
TRBV9,TRBJ2-3,ASSVGTTSTDTQY
TRBV7-9,TRBJ1-4,ASSLQGSSEKLF
TRBV4-2,TRBJ2-7,ASSQGDSGNYEQY
TRBV6-6,TRBJ1-2,ASSSLQGYGYT
TRBV3-1/TRBV3-2,TRBJ1-1,ASSQDGRVTEAF
TRBV5-1,TRBJ2-3,ASSLGTGKGTDTQY
TRBV4-2,TRBJ1-3,ASSLAKGTDFGNTIY
TRBV3-1/TRBV3-2,TRBJ1-2,ASSQETRGGNYGYT
TRBV4-2,TRBJ2-1,ASSISGTSYNEQF
TRBV27,TRBJ2-1,ASSLGGSYNEQF
TRBV7-2,TRBJ2-7,ASSLSGGPYEQY
TRBV2,TRBJ2-1,ASNKGLVFNEQF
TRBV5-4,TRBJ1-6,ASSFSSSYNSPLH
TRBV11-2,TRBJ1-4,ASSSGQWRTNEKLF
TRBV18,TRBJ1-5,ASSPGTVNQPQH
TRBV5-1,TRBJ1-2,ASSPNFGGTYGYT
TRBV7-9,TRBJ2-2,ASSPFRGRTGELF